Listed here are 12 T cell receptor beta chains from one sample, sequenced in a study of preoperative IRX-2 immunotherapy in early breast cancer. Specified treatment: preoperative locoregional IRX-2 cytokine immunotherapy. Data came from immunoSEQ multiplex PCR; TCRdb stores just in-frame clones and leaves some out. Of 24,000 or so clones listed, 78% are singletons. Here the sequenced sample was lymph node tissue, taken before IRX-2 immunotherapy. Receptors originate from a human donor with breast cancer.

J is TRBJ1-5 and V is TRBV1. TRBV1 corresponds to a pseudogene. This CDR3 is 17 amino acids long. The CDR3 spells CASSQVFPPGGNQPQHF. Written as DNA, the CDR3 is TGCGCCAGCAGCCAAGTCTTTCCCCCGGGAGGTAATCAGCCCCAGCATTTT.

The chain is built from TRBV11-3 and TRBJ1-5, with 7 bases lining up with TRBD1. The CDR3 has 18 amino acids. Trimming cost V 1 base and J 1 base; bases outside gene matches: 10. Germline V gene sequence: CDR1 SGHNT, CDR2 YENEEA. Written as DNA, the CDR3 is TGTGCCAGCAGCTTAGGGGCTTACAGGGGTAAGAGCAATCAGCCCCAGCATTTT. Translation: CASSLGAYRGKSNQPQHF.

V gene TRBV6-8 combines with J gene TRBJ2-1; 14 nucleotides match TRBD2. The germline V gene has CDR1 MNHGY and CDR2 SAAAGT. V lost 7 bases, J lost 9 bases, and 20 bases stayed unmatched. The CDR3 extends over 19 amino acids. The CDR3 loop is CASTTIEWTSGGFRFEQFF. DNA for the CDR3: TGTGCCAGCACAACCATCGAGTGGACTAGCGGGGGGTTTCGGTTTGAGCAGTTCTTC.

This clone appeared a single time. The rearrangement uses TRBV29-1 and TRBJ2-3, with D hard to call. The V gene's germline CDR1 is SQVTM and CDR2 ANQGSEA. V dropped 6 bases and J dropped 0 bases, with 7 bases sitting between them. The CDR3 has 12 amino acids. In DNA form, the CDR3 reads TGCAGCGTCCCTTCCAGCACAGATACGCAGTATTTT. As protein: CSVPSSTDTQYF.

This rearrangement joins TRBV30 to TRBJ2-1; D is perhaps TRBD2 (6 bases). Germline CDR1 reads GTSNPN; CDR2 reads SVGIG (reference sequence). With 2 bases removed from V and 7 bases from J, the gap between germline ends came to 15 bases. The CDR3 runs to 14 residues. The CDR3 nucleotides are TGTGCCTGGAGTATCCTGGGGGGATGGAATGAGCAGTTCTTC. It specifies CAWSILGGWNEQFF.

CDR3 loop: CASSEARMEYEQYF. CDR3 coding DNA: TGCGCCAGCAGTGAGGCCAGAATGGAATACGAGCAGTACTTC. This chain uses TRBV10-2 with TRBJ2-7, with D uncertain. The CDR3 sequence is 14 residues long. The ends were cut back, 2 bases at V and 4 bases at J, with 12 bases in the middle. Germline CDR1 is WSHSY and CDR2 is SAAADI.

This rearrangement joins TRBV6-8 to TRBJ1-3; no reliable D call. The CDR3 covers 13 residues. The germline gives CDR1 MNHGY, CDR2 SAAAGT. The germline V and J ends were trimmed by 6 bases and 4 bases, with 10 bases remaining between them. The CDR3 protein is CASRERGGNTIYF. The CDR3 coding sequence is TGTGCCAGCAGGGAACGAGGGGGAAACACCATATATTTT.

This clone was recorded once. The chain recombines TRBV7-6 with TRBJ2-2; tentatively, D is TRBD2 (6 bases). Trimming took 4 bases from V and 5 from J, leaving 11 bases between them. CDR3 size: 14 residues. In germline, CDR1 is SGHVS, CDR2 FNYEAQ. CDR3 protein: CASSWGVGTGELFF. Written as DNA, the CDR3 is TGTGCCAGCAGCTGGGGGGTCGGGACCGGGGAGCTGTTTTTT.

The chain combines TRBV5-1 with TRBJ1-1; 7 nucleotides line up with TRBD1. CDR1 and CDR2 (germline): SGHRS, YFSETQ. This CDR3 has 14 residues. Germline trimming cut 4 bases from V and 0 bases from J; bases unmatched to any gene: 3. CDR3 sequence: CASSRDSMNTEAFF. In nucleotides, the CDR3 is TGCGCCAGCAGCCGGGACAGCATGAACACTGAAGCTTTCTTT.

The CDR3 bases are TGTGCCAGCACCATGGGACAGCCTCTCTATGGCTACACCTTC. It codes for CASTMGQPLYGYTF. The J gene is TRBJ1-2, the V gene TRBV6-8; 7 bases align to TRBD1. V gave up 7 bases and J gave up 4 bases; unmatched junction bases: 9. The CDR3 runs to 14 residues. Per the germline V gene, CDR1 is MNHGY and CDR2 is SAAAGT.

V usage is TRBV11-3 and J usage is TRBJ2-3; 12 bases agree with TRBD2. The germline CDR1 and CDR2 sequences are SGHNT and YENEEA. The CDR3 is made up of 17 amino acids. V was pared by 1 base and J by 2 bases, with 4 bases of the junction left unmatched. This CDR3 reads CASSLVGTSGHTDTQYF. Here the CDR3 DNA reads TGTGCCAGCAGCTTAGTTGGGACTAGCGGGCACACAGATACGCAGTATTTT.

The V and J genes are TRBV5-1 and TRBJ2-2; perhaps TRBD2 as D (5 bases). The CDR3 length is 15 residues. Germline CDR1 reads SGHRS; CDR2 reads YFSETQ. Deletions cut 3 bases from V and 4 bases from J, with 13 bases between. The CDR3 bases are TGCGCCAGCAGCTCGAAGAGGGCGGGCACCGGGGAGCTGTTTTTT. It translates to CASSSKRAGTGELFF.